The 9 T cell receptor beta chains below were found in one sample sequenced in a study of cytomegalovirus exposure and HLA in healthy donors. The PCR made use of 60 Vbeta and 13 Jbeta primers. This table comes from immunoSEQ multiplex PCR, and its TCRdb copy is limited to in-frame clones, with some not included. Altogether approximately 100,000 clones are present, roughly 76% being singletons, with the ten largest covering about 4.3%. Sequences were obtained from PBMCs. These receptors were obtained from a man aged 40-50 years in good health and CMV-seronegative.

This clone has only one observation. The V call is TRBV9, the J call TRBJ2-1; 8 bases line up with TRBD2. V trimming: 2 bases; J trimming: 8 bases; junction bases outside the gene matches: 12. This CDR3 has 16 residues. From germline, CDR1 is SGDLS and CDR2 YYNGEE. CDR3 sequence (DNA): TGTGCCAGCAGCGTGGATCCTAGCGGGCGTAGAGATGAGCAGTTCTTC. Amino acid sequence: CASSVDPSGRRDEQFF.

The chain carries TRBV5-6 and TRBJ1-1; D call uncertain. The germline V and J ends were trimmed by 2 bases and 0 bases, with 8 bases remaining between them. The V gene's germline CDR1 is SGHDT and CDR2 YYEEEE. The CDR3 totals 14 residues. Here the CDR3 DNA reads TGTGCCAGCAGCTTAGGAGGCATGAACACTGAAGCTTTCTTT. It codes for CASSLGGMNTEAFF.

V and J are TRBV5-4 and TRBJ1-2; D is possibly TRBD1 (5 bases). The V gene's germline CDR1 is SGHNT and CDR2 YYREEE (reference sequence). This CDR3 spans 14 amino acids. Trimming took 4 bases from V and 4 from J, leaving 14 bases between them. This chain's CDR3 is CASSTRQNPYGYTF. The DNA for the CDR3 is TGTGCCAGCAGCACCAGACAGAACCCCTATGGCTACACCTTC.

In this sample, this clone turned up once. The chain links TRBV27 to TRBJ2-7; 9 bases map to TRBD1. The CDR3 sequence is 15 residues long. Germline V lookup: CDR1 MNHEY, CDR2 SMNVEV (reference sequence). Trimming at V came to 6 bases and at J to 2 bases, leaving 8 bases not matched to a gene. The DNA of the CDR3 is TGTGCCAGCAGCCATAGGACAGGGGAGACCTACGAGCAGTACTTC. Amino acid sequence: CASSHRTGETYEQYF.

This clone was observed once. This chain joins TRBV6-4 and TRBJ1-5; 7 bases agree with TRBD1. Germline V lookup: CDR1 MRHNA, CDR2 SNTAGT. The CDR3 covers 15 residues. The V gene end was trimmed by 0 bases and the J gene end by 2 bases; junction bases not matched to a gene: 1. The CDR3 nucleotides are TGTGCCAGCAGTGACTCAACAGGGGGCAATCAGCCCCAGCATTTT. As protein: CASSDSTGGNQPQHF.

This chain joins TRBV11-2 and TRBJ1-1, with 9 nucleotides matching TRBD1. Germline V gene lookup returns CDR1 SGHAT and CDR2 FQNNGV. This CDR3 is built from 16 residues. Trimming cost V 5 bases and J 4 bases; bases outside gene matches: 11. The CDR3 sequence is CASSPIAGQGITEAFF. As DNA, the CDR3 is TGTGCCAGCAGCCCAATTGCGGGACAGGGAATCACTGAAGCTTTCTTT.

This chain joins TRBV19 and TRBJ2-7; 9 bases are shared with TRBD1. V lost 2 bases and J lost 7; bases outside the gene matches: 6. CDR3 length: 14 amino acids. The germline CDR1 and CDR2 sequences are LNHDA and SQIVND (reference sequence). In DNA form, the CDR3 reads TGTGCCAGTAGTATAACTGGGACAGGGAGGGAGCAGTACTTC. Protein sequence: CASSITGTGREQYF. Full variable domain (remainder filled in from reference TRBV19 and TRBJ2-7): DGGITQSPKYLFRKEGQNVTLSCEQNLNHDAMYWYRQDPGQGLRLIYYSQIVNDFQKGDIAEGYSVSREKKESFPLTVTSAQKNPTAFYLCASSITGTGREQYFGPGTRLTVT.

The genes are TRBV7-2 and TRBJ2-1, with 9 positions matching TRBD2. J was trimmed by 4 bases and V by 1 base; bases with no gene match: 2. The CDR3 length is 15 residues. Germline lookup yields CDR1 SGHTA and CDR2 FQGNSA. CDR3 protein: CASSLVAGGYNEQFF. The CDR3 DNA follows: TGTGCCAGCAGCTTAGTGGCGGGGGGGTACAATGAGCAGTTCTTC.

The chain couples TRBV7-2 to TRBJ1-2; the D gene is possibly TRBD1 (6 bases). The CDR3 runs to 14 residues. Trimming cost V 5 bases and J 8 bases, with 18 bases left between them. CDR1 and CDR2 (germline): SGHTA, FQGNSA. The CDR3 DNA follows: TGTGCCAGCAGCCGGGGGGCCGGGCTGGGCGGCTACACCTTC. This translates into CASSRGAGLGGYTF.